The rows below give T cell receptor beta chains drawn from one sample of a study of blood T cell repertoires in COVID-19. TCRdb's copy holds only in-frame clones and misses some; the assay was immunoSEQ multiplex PCR. The sample has over 150,000 clones, around 84% seen once; the top ten hold around 0.6%. The source material was peripheral blood. These TCRs come from a man aged 60-69 years with COVID-19, enrolled during active disease. The CDR3 runs from the conserved cysteine through the conserved F or W. The order of the fields is CDR3 protein, D gene, J gene, V gene, CDR3 length. The D gene is left open where the match is weak.

CASRRQIQETQYF	NA	TRBJ2-5	TRBV6-5	13
CASSQGQGVTYNEQFF	TRBD1	TRBJ2-1	TRBV4-1	16
CSAVGVGYTF	NA	TRBJ1-2	TRBV20-1	10
CASSHDGTARPLHF	TRBD1	TRBJ1-6	TRBV14	14
CASSGRGLNQPQHF	NA	TRBJ1-5	TRBV19	14
CASSPGSFSGLKGDTQYF	TRBD2	TRBJ2-3	TRBV4-2	18
CAIKGDSSYNEQFF	NA	TRBJ2-1	TRBV10-3	14
CASSLDGTARIYGYTF	TRBD1	TRBJ1-2	TRBV5-1	16
CASSQGGTGGVGTEAFF	TRBD1	TRBJ1-1	TRBV4-2	17
CASSGGLAGNTGELFF	TRBD2	TRBJ2-2	TRBV7-2	16
CASSPPLGGRETQYF	TRBD2	TRBJ2-5	TRBV4-1	15
CAWSGTGNNQPQHF	TRBD1	TRBJ1-5	TRBV30	14
CASSLLAASYNEQFF	TRBD2	TRBJ2-1	TRBV11-2	15
CATSPSGTYEQYF	TRBD2	TRBJ2-7	TRBV5-4	13
CASSTQDRGPAGELFF	TRBD1	TRBJ2-2	TRBV19	16
CAISVQDRGNYGYTF	TRBD1	TRBJ1-2	TRBV10-3	15
CAISPPEGTAGANVLTF	TRBD1	TRBJ2-6	TRBV10-3	17
CASSSKGTGVSEQYF	TRBD1	TRBJ2-7	TRBV7-9	15
CASSYSMGGEAGELFF	TRBD2	TRBJ2-2	TRBV6-6	16
CASSLSGQSYEQYF	NA	TRBJ2-7	TRBV5-8	14
CASSLGWAGGATEAFF	TRBD1	TRBJ1-1	TRBV7-9	16
CASSRDRGQGEQYF	TRBD1	TRBJ2-7	TRBV19	14
CASSLADRETGELFF	TRBD1	TRBJ2-2	TRBV5-1	15
CASSHAADLREKLFF	NA	TRBJ1-4	TRBV27	15
CASRGGTGRLTEAFF	NA	TRBJ1-1	TRBV28	15
CAGGLTVNTEAFF	NA	TRBJ1-1	TRBV2	13
CASSLDRVDGYTF	TRBD1	TRBJ1-2	TRBV25-1	13
CASRQGPSNYGYTF	NA	TRBJ1-2	TRBV2	14
CASSLRDRVLETQYF	TRBD1	TRBJ2-5	TRBV13	15
CASSLLRVAGLAFF	NA	TRBJ1-1	TRBV28	14
CASSAGTISTDTQYF	TRBD2	TRBJ2-3	TRBV5-1	15
CASSHGRSGYTDTQYF	NA	TRBJ2-3	TRBV7-3	16
CASSIRDNQPQHF	NA	TRBJ1-5	TRBV19	13
CASKGQGATEAFF	TRBD1	TRBJ1-1	TRBV19	13
CASTPGTGGYGYTF	TRBD1	TRBJ1-2	TRBV6-4	14
CASSGQDNTEAFF	NA	TRBJ1-1	TRBV21-1	13